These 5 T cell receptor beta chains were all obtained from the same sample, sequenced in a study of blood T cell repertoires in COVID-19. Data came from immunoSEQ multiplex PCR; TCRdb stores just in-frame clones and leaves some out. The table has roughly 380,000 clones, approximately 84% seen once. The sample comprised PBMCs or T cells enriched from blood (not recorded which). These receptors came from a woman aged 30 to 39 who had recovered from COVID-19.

The CDR3 bases are TGTGCCAGCAGCCCCCGGGGAGACAACTATGGCTACACCTTC. This translates into CASSPRGDNYGYTF. The chain has TRBV7-9 and TRBJ1-2; no firm D call. CDR3 length: 14 amino acids. Germline V CDR1 and CDR2: SEHNR, FQNEAQ (reference sequence). Trimming stripped 5 bases from V and 2 bases from J, with 12 bases between.

For the CDR3, the DNA is TGCGCCAGCAGCCAACCGGACAGCCTCTATGGCTACACCTTC. Translation: CASSQPDSLYGYTF. The chain recombines TRBV4-1 with TRBJ1-2; the D gene is possibly TRBD1 (6 bases). This CDR3 spans 14 amino acids. Trimming removed 2 bases at V and 4 bases at J, with 11 bases between. Germline loops: CDR1 MGHRA, CDR2 YSYEKL.

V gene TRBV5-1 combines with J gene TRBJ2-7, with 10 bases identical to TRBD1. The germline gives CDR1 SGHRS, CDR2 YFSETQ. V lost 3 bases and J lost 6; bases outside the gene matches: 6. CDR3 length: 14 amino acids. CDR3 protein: CASSYRDRGVEQYF. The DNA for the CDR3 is TGCGCCAGCAGCTACCGGGACAGGGGAGTCGAGCAGTACTTC. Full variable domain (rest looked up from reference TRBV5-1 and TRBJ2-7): KAGVTQTPRYLIKTRGQQVTLSCSPISGHRSVSWYQQTPGQGLQFLFEYFSETQRNKGNFPGRFSGRQFSNSRSEMNVSTLELGDSALYLCASSYRDRGVEQYFGPGTRLTVT.

The DNA of the CDR3 is TGCAGCGCCGACGCCCCAGGGGGCGACGAGCAGTACTTC. Encoded protein: CSADAPGGDEQYF. The chain carries TRBV29-1 and TRBJ2-7; TRBD1 aligns across 8 bases. CDR1 is SQVTM, CDR2 ANQGSEA, per germline. After removal of 7 bases from V and 5 bases from J, the junction contained 10 bases not matched to a gene. CDR3 length: 13 amino acids.

The CDR3 bases are TGTGCCAGCAGCTTTAGGACAGGACAAGAGACCCAGTACTTC. Its protein product is CASSFRTGQETQYF. The rearrangement uses TRBV7-2 and TRBJ2-5, with 7 positions matching TRBD1. The V gene end was trimmed by 3 bases and the J gene end by 2 bases; junction bases not matched to a gene: 3. CDR1 and CDR2 (germline): SGHTA, FQGNSA. This CDR3 is 14 amino acids long.